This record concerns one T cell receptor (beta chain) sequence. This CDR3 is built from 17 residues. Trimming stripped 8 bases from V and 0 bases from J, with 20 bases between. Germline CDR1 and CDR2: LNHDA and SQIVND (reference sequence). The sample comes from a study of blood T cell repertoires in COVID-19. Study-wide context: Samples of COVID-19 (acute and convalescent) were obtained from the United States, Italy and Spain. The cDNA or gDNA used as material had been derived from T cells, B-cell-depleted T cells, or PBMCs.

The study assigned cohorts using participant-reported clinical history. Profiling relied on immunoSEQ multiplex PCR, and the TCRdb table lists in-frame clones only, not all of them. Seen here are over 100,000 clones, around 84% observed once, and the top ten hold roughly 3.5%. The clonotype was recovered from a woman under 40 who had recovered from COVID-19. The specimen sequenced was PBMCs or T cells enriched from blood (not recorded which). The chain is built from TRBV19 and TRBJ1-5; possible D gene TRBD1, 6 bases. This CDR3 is CASHRPGTSYSNQPQHF. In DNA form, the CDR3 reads TGTGCCAGTCATCGACCCGGGACATCCTATAGCAATCAGCCCCAGCATTTT.